A single sample gave rise to the 21 T cell receptor beta chains below, sequenced in a study of siplizumab effects on memory and regulatory T cells. Data came from immunoSEQ multiplex PCR; TCRdb stores just in-frame clones and leaves some out. The repertoire holds fewer than 80,000 clones, 85% to 95% seen once, with around 5% in the top ten. The sequenced sample was CD8+ T cells sorted from blood. All receptors come from a human donor in good health.

V usage is TRBV7-9 and J usage is TRBJ2-1; D is undetermined. The CDR3 is made up of 12 amino acids. V gave up 10 bases and J gave up 7 bases, with 14 bases separating them. Germline loops: CDR1 SEHNR, CDR2 FQNEAQ (reference sequence). CDR3: CATKGPGNEQFF. CDR3 nucleotides: TGTGCCACCAAAGGTCCCGGGAATGAGCAGTTCTTC.

This clone was seen just once. The CDR3 DNA follows: TGTGCCTGGAGTGTAACCGGGACTAGCCTGGAGACCCAGTACTTC. Translating gives CAWSVTGTSLETQYF. The rearrangement uses TRBV30 and TRBJ2-5; 9 nucleotides line up with TRBD2. The V segment lost 0 bases and the J segment 5 bases; nucleotides outside the gene matches: 7. The CDR3 spans 15 residues. Germline V gene lookup returns CDR1 GTSNPN and CDR2 SVGIG (reference sequence).

The gene calls are TRBV9 and TRBJ1-6; maybe TRBD1 (5 bases). This CDR3 is built from 13 residues. Germline V gene data show CDR1 as SGDLS and CDR2 as YYNGEE. The germline V and J ends were trimmed by 3 bases and 14 bases, with 15 bases remaining between them. The CDR3 bases are TGTGCCAGCAGCGGGACTGGGTCAGGGTCCCTCCACTTT. Its translation is CASSGTGSGSLHF.

The rearrangement uses TRBV28 and TRBJ2-3; no reliable D call. This CDR3 region has 15 residues. V lost 2 bases and J 3 bases, leaving 12 bases between the germline ends. Germline CDR1 and CDR2: MDHEN and SYDVKM. CDR3 region: CASSLAHIRTDTQYF. DNA of the CDR3: TGTGCCAGCAGTTTAGCCCACATCCGGACAGATACGCAGTATTTT. Full variable domain (outside the CDR3, taken from reference TRBV28 and TRBJ2-3): DVKVTQSSRYLVKRTGEKVFLECVQDMDHENMFWYRQDPGLGLRLIYFSYDVKMKEKGDIPEGYSVSREKKERFSLILESASTNQTSMYLCASSLAHIRTDTQYFGPGTRLTVL.

A few counts support this clone. The chain combines TRBV4-3 with TRBJ1-1, with D unresolved. The length of the CDR3 is 15 residues. The germline CDR1 and CDR2 sequences are LGHNA and YSLEER. V was clipped by 2 bases and J by 3 bases, with 13 bases between them. The CDR3: CASSQSARGDTEAFF. The CDR3 DNA reads TGCGCCAGCAGCCAATCAGCACGGGGAGACACTGAAGCTTTCTTT.

The chain links TRBV4-1 to TRBJ1-1; D ambiguous. The CDR3 loop spans 14 amino acids. The germline CDR1 and CDR2 sequences are MGHRA and YSYEKL. With 1 base removed from V and 3 bases from J, the gap between germline ends came to 9 bases. CDR3 sequence reads: CASSQVRLDTEAFF. CDR3 nucleotides: TGCGCCAGCAGCCAAGTTCGGTTGGACACTGAAGCTTTCTTT.

This clone was counted a single time. This sequence joins TRBV12-5 and TRBJ1-1, with D possibly matching TRBD1 (6 bases). Germline V lookup: CDR1 LGHNT, CDR2 FRNRAP. This CDR3 comprises 15 residues. The V end was cut by 0 bases, the J end by 5 bases, with 13 bases between. The DNA for the CDR3 is TGTGCTAGTGGTTTGGTACATACGAGGGGGACTGAAGCTTTCTTT. Translated: CASGLVHTRGTEAFF. Complete variable domain (other parts from reference TRBV12-5 and TRBJ1-1): DARVTQTPRHKVTEMGQEVTMRCQPILGHNTVFWYRQTMMQGLELLAYFRNRAPLDDSGMPKDRFSAEMPDATLATLKIQPSEPRDSAVYFCASGLVHTRGTEAFFGQGTRLTVV.

CDR3 protein: CASSGRGSYEQYF. Written as DNA, the CDR3 is TGTGCCAGCAGCGGACGGGGGTCCTACGAGCAGTACTTC. V gene TRBV28 combines with J gene TRBJ2-7; perhaps TRBD2 as D (6 bases). The germline V gene has CDR1 MDHEN and CDR2 SYDVKM. The CDR3 spans 13 residues. The V and J ends lost 6 bases and 1 base respectively, with 10 bases between them.

This sequence joins TRBV10-3 and TRBJ1-4; possibly TRBD1 for D (5 bases). Per germline, CDR1 ENHRY and CDR2 SYGVKD. V lost 11 bases, J lost 6 bases, and 13 bases lay in between. The CDR3 sequence is 12 residues long. CDR3 DNA sequence: TGTGCCGCGCGGGGGGGTGATGAAAAACTGTTTTTT. As protein: CAARGGDEKLFF.

The V and J genes are TRBV5-5 and TRBJ2-7; tentatively, D is TRBD1 (6 bases). Per the germline V gene, CDR1 is SGHKS and CDR2 is YYEKEE (reference sequence). CDR3 size: 15 residues. V gave up 2 bases and J gave up 3 bases, with 15 bases separating them. The CDR3 DNA is TGTGCCAGCAGCTTAAGGACAGAAATGAGCTACGAGCAGTACTTC. Translation: CASSLRTEMSYEQYF.

The chain uses TRBV6-5 and TRBJ1-1, with TRBD1 matching 7 bases. The germline V gene has CDR1 MNHEY and CDR2 SVGAGI. The CDR3 contains 14 residues. With 5 bases clipped from V and 4 bases from J, the junction kept 7 bases outside the gene matches. This CDR3 is CASSLTGLGTEAFF. The CDR3 region has the DNA TGTGCCAGCAGTCTGACAGGGCTTGGCACTGAAGCTTTCTTT.

The rearrangement links TRBV10-3 to TRBJ2-5; D may be TRBD2 (7 bases). Germline V gene data show CDR1 as ENHRY and CDR2 as SYGVKD. The CDR3 is 14 residues long. V was shortened by 11 bases and J by 2 bases, with 18 bases between the two germline ends. The CDR3 is CASGGAGEQETQYF. In nucleotides, the CDR3 is TGTGCCTCTGGGGGGGCTGGGGAACAAGAGACCCAGTACTTC.

The J gene is TRBJ2-3, the V gene TRBV7-3; 7 bases map to TRBD2. Germline CDR1 is SGHTA and CDR2 is FQGTGA. The V gene end was trimmed by 2 bases and the J gene end by 6 bases; junction bases not matched to a gene: 8. The CDR3 sequence is 15 residues long. The CDR3 loop reads CASSLQGGVFDTQYF. In nucleotides, the CDR3 is TGTGCCAGCAGCTTACAGGGAGGGGTTTTCGATACGCAGTATTTT.

The gene calls are TRBV11-3 and TRBJ1-1; 9 bases match TRBD1. The CDR3 loop spans 14 amino acids. Trimming took 5 bases from V and 5 from J; bases not matched to a gene: 6. CDR1 is SGHNT and CDR2 is YENEEA in the germline V gene. In DNA form, the CDR3 reads TGTGCCAGCAGCGGAGACAGGGGGATTACTGAAGCTTTCTTT. Residues: CASSGDRGITEAFF.

The chain couples TRBV7-8 to TRBJ1-1; TRBD1 matches 10 bases. The CDR3 has 16 residues. V was pared by 5 bases and J by 10 bases, with 16 bases of the junction left unmatched. Germline CDR1 SGHVS, CDR2 FQNEAQ. CDR3 loop: CASSPRDRGEFWLAFF. Written as DNA, the CDR3 is TGTGCCAGCAGCCCCCGGGACAGGGGTGAATTTTGGCTAGCTTTCTTT.

The chain recombines TRBV4-3 with TRBJ1-2; D unresolved. The CDR3 contains 16 residues. Germline-derived CDR1 and CDR2 are LGHNA and YSLEER. V was shortened by 1 base and J by 2 bases, with 14 bases between the two germline ends. CDR3 sequence (DNA): TGCGCCAGCAGCCAAGTTATTGCAGTTCCGAACTATGGCTACACCTTC. Its translation: CASSQVIAVPNYGYTF.

This chain joins TRBV19 and TRBJ2-1; D perhaps matches TRBD2 (6 bases). V gave up 3 bases and J gave up 0 bases, with 15 bases separating them. Germline-derived CDR1 and CDR2 are LNHDA and SQIVND (reference sequence). The CDR3 consists of 17 residues. In DNA, the CDR3 is TGTGCCAGTAGTATCTCTTCTCTGGGGGGCTCCTACAATGAGCAGTTCTTC. It is translated as CASSISSLGGSYNEQFF.

This rearrangement joins TRBV25-1 to TRBJ2-7, with D unclear. The CDR3 is made up of 14 amino acids. CDR1 is MGHDK and CDR2 is SYGVNS in the germline V gene. V gave up 2 bases and J gave up 5 bases, with 13 bases separating them. CDR3 protein: CASSERARRDEQYF. In DNA form, the CDR3 reads TGTGCCAGCAGTGAAAGGGCCCGACGCGACGAGCAGTACTTC.

CDR3 residues: CASSPLSGGPGNTIYF. The CDR3 DNA reads as TGTGCCAGCAGTCCATTATCGGGGGGGCCGGGAAACACCATATATTTT. V is TRBV6-6 and J is TRBJ1-3; perhaps TRBD1 as D (6 bases). CDR1 and CDR2 (germline): MNHNY, SVGAGI (reference sequence). The CDR3 sequence is 16 residues long. V was trimmed by 5 bases and J by 4 bases, leaving 18 bases between them.

The chain has TRBV5-6 and TRBJ1-2; D call uncertain. The CDR3 is 13 residues long. Per the germline V gene, CDR1 is SGHDT and CDR2 is YYEEEE. V was trimmed by 4 bases and J by 7 bases, leaving 14 bases between them. CDR3 sequence: CASSPTGEGGYTF. CDR3 nucleotide sequence: TGTGCCAGCAGCCCAACCGGTGAGGGTGGCTACACCTTC.

The chain couples TRBV6-1 to TRBJ2-5; D gene ambiguous. CDR1 is MNHNS and CDR2 is SASEGT in the germline V gene. The V end was cut by 4 bases, the J end by 5 bases, with 11 bases between. The CDR3 sequence is 13 residues long. The DNA of the CDR3 is TGTGCCAGCAGTGGCATCCCCTCTGAGACCCAGTACTTC. Translated: CASSGIPSETQYF.